The source of this T cell receptor (beta chain) is a study of blood T cell repertoires in COVID-19. Study summary: COVID-19 samples from acute and convalescent phases originated in the United States, Italy and Spain. Sample material is recorded as cDNA or gDNA derived from T cells, B-cell-depleted T cells, or PBMCs.

Assay: immunoSEQ multiplex PCR; the TCRdb copy retains only in-frame clones and omits some. Of 150,000 to 200,000 clones listed, around 81% are singletons. The germline CDR1 and CDR2 sequences are MNHEY and SVGAGI. This CDR3 comprises 14 residues. V trimming: 6 bases; J trimming: 2 bases; junction bases outside the gene matches: 3. Sample: peripheral blood. The V and J genes are TRBV6-5 and TRBJ2-3; 9 nucleotides agree with TRBD2. The sequence was obtained from a man aged 60 to 69 with active or convalescent COVID-19. The CDR3 nucleotides are TGTGCCAGCAGGCAGCGGGGGGTCACAGATACGCAGTATTTT. Translation: CASRQRGVTDTQYF.